One and the same sample provided the 7 T cell receptor beta chains below, sequenced in a study of cytomegalovirus exposure and HLA in healthy donors. PCR employed 60 Vbeta and 13 Jbeta primers. The method was immunoSEQ multiplex PCR; TCRdb's version includes in-frame clones alone and lacks a portion of them. The repertoire holds 240,000 or so clones, with around 81% as singletons. Input material: PBMCs. The receptors were sampled from a woman aged 55-69 years in good health and CMV-seropositive.

The chain joins TRBV28 to TRBJ1-2; 10 positions agree with TRBD1. This CDR3 is 17 amino acids long. Germline CDR1 and CDR2: MDHEN and SYDVKM. V dropped 9 bases and J dropped 4; count of bases not matched to a gene: 17. The CDR3 DNA reads TGTGCCAGTTTTTTACCGGGACAGGGGCCCCCCTTCTATGGCTACACCTTC. Translated: CASFLPGQGPPFYGYTF.

This clone was picked up one time. The chain combines TRBV7-3 with TRBJ2-6, with D perhaps TRBD2 (5 bases). V lost 5 bases and J 2 bases, leaving 13 bases between the germline ends. Per germline, CDR1 SGHTA and CDR2 FQGTGA. The CDR3 consists of 16 residues. The DNA of the CDR3 is TGTGCCAGCAGCGCGAGAGGGTCTCCTGGGGCCAACGTCCTGACTTTC. Its translation is CASSARGSPGANVLTF.

The V call is TRBV5-4, the J call TRBJ2-7; 10 bases fit TRBD2. Germline CDR1 SGHNT, CDR2 YYREEE (reference sequence). CDR3 length equals 13 residues. The trim removed 4 bases at V and 6 bases at J, leaving 4 bases unmatched. CDR3 nucleotide sequence: TGTGCCAGCAGCCCGCAGCGGGAGGGCGAGCAGTACTTC. Translation gives CASSPQREGEQYF.

The chain uses TRBV29-1 and TRBJ2-5; D perhaps matches TRBD1 (6 bases). This CDR3 has 15 residues. Germline V gene data show CDR1 as SQVTM and CDR2 as ANQGSEA. The V end was cut by 6 bases, the J end by 6 bases, with 23 bases between. CDR3 in DNA: TGCAGCGTCGACCCAGTCAGGGGTACGGGGAAGACCCAGTACTTC. This sequence encodes CSVDPVRGTGKTQYF.

The V call is TRBV2, the J call TRBJ2-3; perhaps TRBD2 as D (5 bases). Germline assignment: CDR1 SNHLY and CDR2 FYNNEI. The CDR3 covers 14 residues. Trimming removed 3 bases at V and 6 bases at J, with 13 bases between. CDR3 sequence (DNA): TGTGCCAGCAGTGACGGGCAGCCGGGGGATACGCAGTATTTT. The encoded protein is CASSDGQPGDTQYF.

On this clone itself: This same CDR3 is encoded by further DNA sequences in the sample. This sequence joins TRBV28 and TRBJ2-7; D is unresolved. The length of the CDR3 is 11 residues. Trimming pared 2 bases from V and 6 bases from J, leaving 5 bases between. The germline V gene has CDR1 MDHEN and CDR2 SYDVKM. The CDR3 coding sequence is TGTGCCAGCAGTTTAGGCGGCGAGCAGTACTTC. It yields the protein CASSLGGEQYF.

This clone was seen more than once but under ten times. The chain combines TRBV12-5 with TRBJ2-7, with 10 bases fitting TRBD2. With 0 bases clipped from V and 5 bases from J, the junction kept 7 bases outside the gene matches. CDR3 length: 16 amino acids. CDR1 and CDR2 from the germline V gene are LGHNT and FRNRAP. In nucleotides, the CDR3 is TGTGCTAGTGGTTTGGTACTGCTAGCGGGAGTACACGAGCAGTACTTC. Its protein is CASGLVLLAGVHEQYF.